At least ten counts were recorded for the clone carrying this T cell receptor (beta chain). Primers targeting TRAV and TRBV primed first-strand cDNA, covering alpha and beta chains. With a V-primer adapter and a constant-region primer, TCRs were amplified for roughly 20 PCR cycles. TCRdb itself ran the reads through MiXCR, one entry per CDR3 protein. The sample has more than 50,000 distinct CDR3 sequences, less than 30% seen once. The data are from a study of low-dose radiotherapy and immunotherapy resistance in tumors. Across the study: Each fraction for Cohort 1 was 0.5 Gy, given every 2 weeks, and the total came to 6.5 Gy. Intravenous cyclophosphamide at 200 mg/m2 preceded radiation and immunotherapy by one day, every two weeks.

The ends lost 0 bases at V and 3 bases at J; junction bases unmatched: 4. Germline loops: CDR1 LGHDT, CDR2 YNNKEL (reference sequence). The CDR3 runs to 15 residues. Time point reported: before trial treatment. Each eligible patient had an advanced solid tumor, and these tumors lacked tumor-infiltrating lymphocytes. The chain links TRBV3-1 to TRBJ2-5; 7 nucleotides agree with TRBD2. The input for sequencing was PBMCs, taken before treatment. The TCR comes from a male donor with rectosigmoid adenocarcinoma. CDR3: CASSQDWGGEETQYF. As DNA, the CDR3 is TGTGCCAGCAGCCAAGATTGGGGGGGGGAAGAGACCCAGTACTTC.